This TCR beta chain is from a study of regulatory T cells in long-lasting Graves disease. The ends were cut back, 1 base at V and 7 bases at J, with 10 bases in the middle. Germline CDR1 reads KGHSH; CDR2 reads LQKENI. The CDR3 extends over 13 amino acids. HTBI primers from iRepertoire and Arm-PCR of CDR3 regions yielded the TCR beta libraries. TCRdb re-derived calls from the multiplex PCR reads in MiXCR, one entry per CDR3 protein. The sample records 700,000 or so distinct CDR3 sequences, about 30% being singletons. General study points: Newly diagnosed patients had higher TCR diversity than persistent Graves' patients did.

Many counts were recorded for this clonotype. The antigen is undetermined. Time point: persistent/refractory GD, antithyroid drugs over 5 years with positive TRAb. PBMCs provided the RNA from which the TCR library was made. Graves' disease was diagnosed by American Thyroid Association guidelines. Blood from the periphery, around 9 milliliters in all, was drawn into EDTA tubes. This TCR came from a female donor with Graves disease. The chain carries TRBV18 and TRBJ2-5; D perhaps matches TRBD2 (5 bases). This sample comprised peripheral blood mononuclear cells (PBMCs), obtained when the disease was refractory, from a patient treated with antithyroid drugs. The CDR3 protein is CASSPLWAGTQYF. CDR3 coding DNA: TGTGCCAGCTCACCACTCTGGGCGGGGACCCAGTACTTC.